This T cell receptor beta chain was identified during a study of tumor-infiltrating lymphocytes in primary liver carcinoma. Both RNA and DNA were isolated together from around 20-30 mg of bulk tissue that had not been sorted. CDR3 length: 19 residues. Looked up from germline, CDR1 is SGHNT and CDR2 is YYREEE (reference sequence). From approximately 530 ng of total RNA, TCR beta-specific cDNA was reverse-transcribed using a constant-region primer. ARM-PCR, slightly modified, supplied the TCR beta libraries through three nested multiplex PCR rounds. Use of TRBV1-TRBV30 forward primers with a C-beta reverse primer characterized the first two PCR rounds, which lasted about 10 cycles each. In TCRdb, the multiplex PCR reads were re-called with MiXCR into one record per CDR3 protein. The sample lists roughly 190,000 distinct CDR3 sequences, around four fifths occurring once. Note on this clonotype: Compared with germline, one end of the junction differs, possibly owing to a read error.

Specimen: tumor tissue from primary liver carcinoma. The chain couples TRBV5-4 to TRBJ2-5, with 10 bases identical to TRBD2. The source of this sequence is a man between 35 and 55 years old with primary liver carcinoma and hepatitis B virus infection. Here the CDR3 DNA reads TGTGCCACCAGCTGGAGTGGAGCAGCGGGAGGGCTGAGCGAAGAGACCCAGTACTTC. This codes for CATSWSGAAGGLSEETQYF.